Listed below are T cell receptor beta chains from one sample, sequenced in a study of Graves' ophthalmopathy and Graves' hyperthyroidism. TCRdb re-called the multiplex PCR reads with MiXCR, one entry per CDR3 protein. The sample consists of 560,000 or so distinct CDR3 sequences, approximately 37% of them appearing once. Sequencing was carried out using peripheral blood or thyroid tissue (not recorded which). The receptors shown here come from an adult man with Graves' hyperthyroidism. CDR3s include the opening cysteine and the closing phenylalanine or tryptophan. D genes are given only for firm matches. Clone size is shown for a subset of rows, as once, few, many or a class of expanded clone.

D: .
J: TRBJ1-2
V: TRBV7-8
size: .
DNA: TGTGCCAGCAGCTTACTGGGGGACGGCTACACCTTC
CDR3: CASSLLGDGYTF

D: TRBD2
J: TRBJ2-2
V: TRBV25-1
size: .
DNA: TGTGCCAGCACTCTTCCGGTAGGGACTAGCGGGAACACCGGGGAGCTGTTTTTT
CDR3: CASTLPVGTSGNTGELFF

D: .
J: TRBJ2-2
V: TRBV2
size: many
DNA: TGTGCCAGCAGAGGGACGACGAACACCGGGGAGCTGTTTTTT
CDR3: CASRGTTNTGELFF

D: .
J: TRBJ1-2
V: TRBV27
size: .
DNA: TGTGCCAGCAGTTTCTCCACACTGCATGCGGGCTACACCTTC
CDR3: CASSFSTLHAGYTF

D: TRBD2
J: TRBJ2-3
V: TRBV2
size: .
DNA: TGTGCCAGCAGTGAAATTCTAGCGGGAGGGCCAAATACGCAGTATTTT
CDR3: CASSEILAGGPNTQYF

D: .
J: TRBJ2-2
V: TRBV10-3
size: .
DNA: TGTGCCAGCAGGCTCCTCGGGGAGCTGTTTTTT
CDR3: CASRLLGELFF

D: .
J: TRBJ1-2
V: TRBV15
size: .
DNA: TGTGCCACCAGCAGAGATGGGGGTGGACCTTTC
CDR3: CATSRDGGGPF

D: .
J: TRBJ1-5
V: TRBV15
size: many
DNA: TGTGCCACCAGCGGAGCCCTCCCGAATCAGCCCCAGCATTTT
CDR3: CATSGALPNQPQHF

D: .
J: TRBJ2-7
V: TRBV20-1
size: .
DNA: TGCAGTGCTTACCCCCAGCCCAACGAGCAGTACTTC
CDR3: CSAYPQPNEQYF

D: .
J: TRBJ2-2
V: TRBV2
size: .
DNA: TGTGCCAGCAGTGCCCAGGGAGTAGCCGGGGAGCTGTTTTTT
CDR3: CASSAQGVAGELFF

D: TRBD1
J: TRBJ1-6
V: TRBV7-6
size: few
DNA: TGTGCCAGCAGCAATTCCAGACAGGGGGCTAATTCACCCCTCCACTTT
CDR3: CASSNSRQGANSPLHF

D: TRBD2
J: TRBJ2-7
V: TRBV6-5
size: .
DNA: TGTGCCAGCAGTCTGACTAGCGGGAGGCACGAGCAGTACTTC
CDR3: CASSLTSGRHEQYF

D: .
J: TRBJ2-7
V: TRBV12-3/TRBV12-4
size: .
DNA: TGTGCCAGCAGTTATCACAGCTACGAGCAGTACTTC
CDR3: CASSYHSYEQYF

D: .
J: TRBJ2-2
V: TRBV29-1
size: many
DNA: TGCAGCGTTGAAAGGGACGACAGGCGGACAAACACCGGGGAGCTGTTTTTT
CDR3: CSVERDDRRTNTGELFF

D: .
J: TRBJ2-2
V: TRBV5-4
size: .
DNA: TGTGCCAGCGGCGCCCTAGCGAAGAACACCGGGGAGCTGTTTTTT
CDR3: CASGALAKNTGELFF

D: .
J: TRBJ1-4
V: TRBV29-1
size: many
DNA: TGCAGCGTTCTAAGGGATAATGAAAAACTGTTTTTT
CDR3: CSVLRDNEKLFF

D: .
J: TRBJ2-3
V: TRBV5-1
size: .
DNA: TGCGCCAGCAGCAGTGGGAGAGGTGGCACAGATACGCAGTATTTT
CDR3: CASSSGRGGTDTQYF

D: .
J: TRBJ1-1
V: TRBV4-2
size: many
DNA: TGTGCCAGCAGCCAAGGGACCAAGGCTGACGGGGAAGCTTTCTTT
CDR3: CASSQGTKADGEAFF

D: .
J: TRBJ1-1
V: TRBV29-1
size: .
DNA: TGCAGCGTTGACGGGAGAGGGTACAATGAGCAGTTCTTT
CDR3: CSVDGRGYNEQFF

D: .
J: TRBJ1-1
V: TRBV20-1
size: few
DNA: TGCAGTGCTAGAGATCTGAGCGACCCATATATTGAAGCTTTCTTT
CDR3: CSARDLSDPYIEAFF

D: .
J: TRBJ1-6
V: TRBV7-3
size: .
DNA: TGTGCCAGCTCACCTTCGTTGGCAGGGAGTAATTCACCCCTCCACTTT
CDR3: CASSPSLAGSNSPLHF

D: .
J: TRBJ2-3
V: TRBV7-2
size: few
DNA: TGTGCCAGCAGCTTAGGTCTAGCCAGTACGCAGTATTTT
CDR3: CASSLGLASTQYF

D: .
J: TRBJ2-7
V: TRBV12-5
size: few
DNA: TGTGCTAGTGGACCCGTTACAGGGACCTACGAGCAGTACTTC
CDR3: CASGPVTGTYEQYF

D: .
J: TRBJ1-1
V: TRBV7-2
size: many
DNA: TGTGCCAGCAGCAAAAATCGGGACACTGAAGCTTTCTTT
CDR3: CASSKNRDTEAFF

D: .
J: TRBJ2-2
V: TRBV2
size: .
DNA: TGTGCCAGCAGTGCAGACAGGGGACTATACTCTGGGGAGCTGTTTTTT
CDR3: CASSADRGLYSGELFF

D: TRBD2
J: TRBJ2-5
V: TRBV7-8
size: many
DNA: TGTGCCAGCAGCTTCCGGGACTATCAAGAGACCCAGTACTTC
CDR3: CASSFRDYQETQYF

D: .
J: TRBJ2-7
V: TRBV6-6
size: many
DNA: TGTGCCAGCAGTTACGATGGACAGAGCTCCTACGAGCAGTACTTC
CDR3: CASSYDGQSSYEQYF

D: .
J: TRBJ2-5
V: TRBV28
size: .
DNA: TGTGCCAGCAGCTTGACTCACTTTGGAGAGACCCAGTACTTC
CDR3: CASSLTHFGETQYF

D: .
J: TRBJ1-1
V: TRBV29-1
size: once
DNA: TGCAGCGGTACCGGGACTAGCGGGAGGGCGACTGAAGCTTTCTTT
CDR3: CSGTGTSGRATEAFF

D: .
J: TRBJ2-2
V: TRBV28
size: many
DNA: TGTGCCAGCAGGCCTTTGGGTAGCGGAACCTACGGGGAGCTGTTTTTT
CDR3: CASRPLGSGTYGELFF

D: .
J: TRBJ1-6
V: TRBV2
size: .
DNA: TGTGCCAGCAGTTTACGTTCCAGGTTTTCCTATAATTCACCCCTCCACTTT
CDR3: CASSLRSRFSYNSPLHF

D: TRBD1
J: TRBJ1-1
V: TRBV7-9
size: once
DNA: TGTGCCAGCAGCTTGTGGCAGGGGGGTAACACTGAAGCTTTCTTT
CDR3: CASSLWQGGNTEAFF

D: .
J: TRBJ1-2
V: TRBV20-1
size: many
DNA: TGCAGTGTCCTTCTAGGGCTTGGCTACACCTTC
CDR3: CSVLLGLGYTF

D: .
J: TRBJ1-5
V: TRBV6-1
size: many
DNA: TGTGCCAGCAGGCTTGACAGGAACAATCAGCCCCAGCATTTT
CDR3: CASRLDRNNQPQHF

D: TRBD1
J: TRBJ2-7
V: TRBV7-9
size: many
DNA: TGTGCCAGCAGATCCGGACAGGGGGCCTACGAGCAGTACTTC
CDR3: CASRSGQGAYEQYF

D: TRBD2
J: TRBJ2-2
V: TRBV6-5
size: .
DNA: TGTGCCAGCAGTTCCCCCTTACTAGCGGGGCCGACGAACACCGGGGAGCTGTTTTTT
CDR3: CASSSPLLAGPTNTGELFF

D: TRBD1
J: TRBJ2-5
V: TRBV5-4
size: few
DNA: TGTGCCAGCACCGGGACAGAGACCCAAGAGACCCAGTACTTC
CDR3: CASTGTETQETQYF

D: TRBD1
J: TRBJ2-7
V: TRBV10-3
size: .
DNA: TGTGCCATCAGTTACTCGACAGGGTCAGGCTACGAGCAGTACTTC
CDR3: CAISYSTGSGYEQYF

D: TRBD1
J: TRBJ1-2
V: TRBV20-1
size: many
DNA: TGCAGTGCTAAAAACAGGGGGTATCTAGTCTACACCTTC
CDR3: CSAKNRGYLVYTF

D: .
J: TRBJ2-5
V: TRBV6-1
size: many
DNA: TGTGCCAGCAGTGAACCAGGGTCGGTGTACCAAGAGACCCAGTACTTC
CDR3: CASSEPGSVYQETQYF